Each of the 21 T cell receptor beta chains below was sequenced from the same sample in a study of OX40 agonist ivuxolimab in advanced cancers. Libraries were prepared by immunoSEQ multiplex PCR; TCRdb keeps only in-frame clonotypes and omits some of them. The sample comprises about 110,000 clones, approximately 90% of which are singletons, and around 0.7% rests with the top ten. The sample consisted of CD4+ or CD8+ T cells sorted from blood, taken in a trial of the OX40 agonist ivuxolimab. The receptor set was obtained from an adult with an advanced solid tumor such as melanoma, head and neck, liver or kidney cancer.

This sequence joins TRBV2 and TRBJ1-3, with D maybe TRBD1 (5 bases). With 6 bases removed from V and 0 bases from J, the gap between germline ends came to 12 bases. Germline-derived CDR1 and CDR2 are SNHLY and FYNNEI. The CDR3 spans 15 residues. The CDR3 sequence is CASSSGHLSGNTIYF. The CDR3 coding sequence is TGTGCCAGCAGCTCAGGACACCTCTCTGGAAACACCATATATTTT. Supplemented by reference TRBV2 and TRBJ1-3, the full variable domain reads EPEVTQTPSHQVTQMGQEVILRCVPISNHLYFYWYRQILGQKVEFLVSFYNNEISEKSEIFDDQFSVERPDGSNFTLKIRSTKLEDSAMYFCASSSGHLSGNTIYFGEGSWLTVV.

This chain joins TRBV5-4 and TRBJ2-7, with 10 bases fitting TRBD2. Germline V gives CDR1 SGHNT, CDR2 YYREEE (reference sequence). Losses at the gene ends were 3 bases for V and 6 bases for J; bases not matched to a gene: 6. CDR3 length: 14 residues. CDR3 DNA sequence: TGTGCCAGCAGCTCCTCGGGACTAGCGAGCGAGCAGTACTTC. Translated: CASSSSGLASEQYF.

The rearrangement links TRBV6-5 to TRBJ2-2, with 7 bases aligning to TRBD1. Looked up from germline, CDR1 is MNHEY and CDR2 is SVGAGI. The CDR3 extends over 15 amino acids. Unmatched junction bases numbered 3, after V lost 5 bases and J lost 0 bases. In DNA form, the CDR3 reads TGTGCCAGCAGTCGAGGGACAGCGAACACCGGGGAGCTGTTTTTT. Encoded protein: CASSRGTANTGELFF.

The chain employs TRBV7-9 and TRBJ2-7; tentative D call: TRBD2 (5 bases). The ends were cut back, 1 base at V and 6 bases at J, with 13 bases in the middle. Germline values: CDR1 SEHNR, CDR2 FQNEAQ (reference sequence). The length of the CDR3 is 14 residues. CDR3 DNA: TGTGCCAGCAGCTTAGAGGCAGGAGGACCCGAGCAGTACTTC. It encodes CASSLEAGGPEQYF.

The gene calls are TRBV6-1 and TRBJ2-1; 11 bases fit TRBD2. Trimming took 4 bases from V and 2 from J; bases not matched to a gene: 4. The germline CDR1 and CDR2 sequences are MNHNS and SASEGT. The CDR3 runs 16 residues. CDR3 nucleotide sequence: TGTGCCAGCAGTGGCCTAGCGGGGGGCCCCTACAATGAGCAGTTCTTC. Residues: CASSGLAGGPYNEQFF.

This clone occurred once. The rearrangement uses TRBV5-5 and TRBJ2-1, with 11 bases matching TRBD2. The J segment lost 9 bases and the V segment lost 0 bases, leaving 8 bases of the junction unmatched. Germline CDR1 is SGHKS and CDR2 is YYEKEE (reference sequence). The length of the CDR3 is 16 residues. As DNA, the CDR3 is TGTGCCAGCAGCTTGGTGCTAGCGGGAGGTAGTATTGAGCAGTTCTTC. The encoded protein is CASSLVLAGGSIEQFF.

The chain combines TRBV30 with TRBJ2-2; TRBD1 agrees at 11 bases. The trim removed 2 bases at V and 4 bases at J, leaving 6 bases unmatched. This CDR3 contains 16 residues. Germline V gives CDR1 GTSNPN, CDR2 SVGIG (reference sequence). CDR3 coding DNA: TGTGCCTGGAGTAGGTACGGGACAGGGGGCACCGGGGAGCTGTTTTTT. This translates into CAWSRYGTGGTGELFF.

There are a few counts of this clone. The rearrangement links TRBV7-9 to TRBJ1-1; D remains unclear. CDR3 length: 13 amino acids. Trimming cost V 4 bases and J 1 base, with 7 bases left between them. Germline values: CDR1 SEHNR, CDR2 FQNEAQ (reference sequence). The CDR3 sequence is CASSSPENTEAFF. For the CDR3, the DNA is TGTGCCAGCAGCTCCCCGGAGAACACTGAAGCTTTCTTT.

V gene TRBV5-1 combines with J gene TRBJ2-1; 12 bases match TRBD2. Germline assignment: CDR1 SGHRS and CDR2 YFSETQ. The CDR3 loop spans 15 amino acids. Trimming took 4 bases from V and 8 from J; bases not matched to a gene: 7. The CDR3 region has the DNA TGCGCCAGCAGCCAATCTAGCGGGGGGGCCTATGAGCAGTTCTTC. It yields the protein CASSQSSGGAYEQFF.

This clone appeared once. The rearrangement joins TRBV27 to TRBJ2-2, with D hard to call. The germline gives CDR1 MNHEY, CDR2 SMNVEV (reference sequence). With 7 bases removed from V and 2 bases from J, the gap between germline ends came to 11 bases. The CDR3 is 14 amino acids. CDR3: CASTGSINTGELFF. The CDR3 DNA sequence: TGTGCCAGCACCGGTTCAATAAACACCGGGGAGCTGTTTTTT.

A few counts support this clone. This chain connects TRBV7-9 to TRBJ1-1, with D possibly being TRBD1 (6 bases). The CDR3 is 11 amino acids. The germline V gene encodes CDR1 SEHNR and CDR2 FQNEAQ (reference sequence). The V end was cut by 8 bases, the J end by 4 bases, with 8 bases between. The CDR3 coding sequence is TGTGCCAGCGAGACAGGCACTGAAGCTTTCTTT. Translation gives CASETGTEAFF.

This chain uses TRBV6-1 with TRBJ2-3; weak D call: TRBD2 (5 bases). There are 14 residues in the CDR3. Trimming shortened V by 4 bases and J by 4 bases, and 12 bases separated the two germline ends. The germline V gene has CDR1 MNHNS and CDR2 SASEGT. The CDR3 DNA sequence: TGTGCCAGCAGTGGGTGGGAGAGTCCAGATACGCAGTATTTT. Its translation is CASSGWESPDTQYF.

The V and J genes are TRBV13 and TRBJ2-3; TRBD2 aligns across 9 bases. From germline, CDR1 is PRHDT and CDR2 FYEKMQ (reference sequence). J lost 1 base, V lost 4 bases, and 6 bases had no gene match. CDR3 length: 16 residues. CDR3 residues: CASSSSSGVGTDTQYF. CDR3 DNA: TGTGCCAGCAGCTCCTCTAGCGGGGTCGGCACAGATACGCAGTATTTT.

The chain recombines TRBV6-1 with TRBJ1-4; D gene unclear. Germline V CDR1 and CDR2: MNHNS, SASEGT. The CDR3 covers 15 residues. Trimming stripped 6 bases from V and 7 bases from J, with 18 bases between. The CDR3 DNA reads as TGTGCCAGCAGCCTAGCCCGGTCTAGGTCTGAAAAACTGTTTTTT. The encoded protein is CASSLARSRSEKLFF.

The chain joins TRBV2 to TRBJ1-3; D might be TRBD1 (5 bases). The CDR3 loop spans 16 amino acids. Between the trimmed V and J ends, which lost 7 bases and 0 bases, there was a span of 16 bases. Germline values: CDR1 SNHLY, CDR2 FYNNEI. The DNA of the CDR3 is TGTGCCAGCACCTTGGGGCGGGAGAACTCTGGAAACACCATATATTTT. It encodes CASTLGRENSGNTIYF.

This chain connects TRBV7-9 to TRBJ2-3; the D is unclear. Per the germline V gene, CDR1 is SEHNR and CDR2 is FQNEAQ (reference sequence). Trimming took off 2 bases at V and 1 base at J, with 16 bases between the two ends. This CDR3 contains 17 residues. The CDR3 region has the DNA TGTGCCAGCAGCTTATCCCAAATAGCCGCGGGCACAGATACGCAGTATTTT. Its protein is CASSLSQIAAGTDTQYF. The full variable domain, in which reference TRBV7-9 and TRBJ2-3 provide the parts outside the CDR3, is DTGVSQNPRHKITKRGQNVTFRCDPISEHNRLYWYRQTLGQGPEFLTYFQNEAQLEKSRLLSDRFSAERPKGSFSTLEIQRTEQGDSAMYLCASSLSQIAAGTDTQYFGPGTRLTVL.

V usage is TRBV30 and J usage is TRBJ2-3, with TRBD1 as a possible D gene (5 bases). V dropped 1 base and J dropped 4 bases, with 9 bases sitting between them. CDR3 length equals 13 residues. CDR1 is GTSNPN, CDR2 SVGIG, per germline (reference sequence). CDR3 sequence (DNA): TGTGCCTGGAGTGAGGGGTACGCAGATACGCAGTATTTT. This encodes CAWSEGYADTQYF.

The V gene is TRBV2, the J gene TRBJ2-5; 11 bases match TRBD2. CDR1 is SNHLY, CDR2 FYNNEI, per germline. CDR3 size: 13 residues. The V segment lost 6 bases and the J segment 4 bases; nucleotides outside the gene matches: 1. The CDR3 DNA reads TGTGCCAGCAGAGGACTAGCGGGAGAGACCCAGTACTTC. This gives the protein CASRGLAGETQYF.

V and J are TRBV6-6 and TRBJ1-3; D unclear. Trimming took 6 bases from V and 0 from J, leaving 12 bases between them. This CDR3 has 15 amino acids. CDR1 is MNHNY, CDR2 SVGAGI, per germline (reference sequence). CDR3 bases: TGTGCCAGCAGCCGAGGACCGAGCTCTGGAAACACCATATATTTT. Protein sequence: CASSRGPSSGNTIYF.

CDR3 residues: CASSTQGSGYTF. In nucleotides, the CDR3 is TGTGCCAGCAGTACACAGGGGTCTGGCTACACCTTC. The V call is TRBV2, the J call TRBJ1-2; 7 positions agree with TRBD1. Germline V gene sequence: CDR1 SNHLY, CDR2 FYNNEI. The V segment lost 5 bases and the J segment 7 bases; nucleotides outside the gene matches: 4. This CDR3 spans 12 amino acids.

V gene TRBV5-5 combines with J gene TRBJ2-3; 8 bases align to TRBD1. J gave up 2 bases and V 7 bases, and 6 bases lay outside the gene matches. Per germline, CDR1 SGHKS and CDR2 YYEKEE (reference sequence). This CDR3 contains 14 residues. The CDR3 coding sequence is TGTGCCAGCGGTCGGGACAGGCTCACAGATACGCAGTATTTT. Protein: CASGRDRLTDTQYF.